A single sample is the source of the 4 T cell receptor beta chains below, sequenced in a study of technical replicates of blood from several donors. Assay: immunoSEQ multiplex PCR; the TCRdb copy retains only in-frame clones and omits some. In the table there are some 12,000 clones, around 79% of which are singletons. The sequencing sample was made of PBMCs. These receptor sequences come from a human donor in good health.

This chain connects TRBV9 to TRBJ1-3, with 8 bases matching TRBD1. Germline V gene data show CDR1 as SGDLS and CDR2 as YYNGEE. This CDR3 comprises 15 residues. J was trimmed by 4 bases and V by 6 bases; bases with no gene match: 9. The DNA for the CDR3 is TGTGCCAGCACCGGACAGGGAATCGAGGGAAACACCATATATTTT. It codes for CASTGQGIEGNTIYF.

This clone was found once. The chain links TRBV6-5 to TRBJ1-2; the D gene is possibly TRBD1 (6 bases). The CDR3 spans 12 residues. Trimming shortened V by 5 bases and J by 5 bases, and 9 bases separated the two germline ends. Germline V gene sequence: CDR1 MNHEY, CDR2 SVGAGI. CDR3 coding DNA: TGTGCCAGCAGTCAGGACAGTTATGGCTACACCTTC. It yields the protein CASSQDSYGYTF.

This chain uses TRBV30 with TRBJ2-5, with 8 bases identical to TRBD1. V gave up 0 bases and J gave up 4 bases; unmatched junction bases: 10. The CDR3 spans 16 residues. Germline V CDR1 and CDR2: GTSNPN, SVGIG (reference sequence). CDR3 DNA: TGTGCCTGGAGTGTAGGGGCCAGGGGGCTAGGAGAGACCCAGTACTTC. It codes for CAWSVGARGLGETQYF.

The chain carries TRBV6-5 and TRBJ1-1; 10 nucleotides agree with TRBD1. CDR1 MNHEY and CDR2 SVGAGI come from the germline V gene. The V gene end was trimmed by 4 bases and the J gene end by 5 bases; junction bases not matched to a gene: 4. The CDR3 loop spans 14 amino acids. The CDR3 nucleotides read TGTGCCAGCAGTTTTGGACAGGGGGGAACTGAAGCTTTCTTT. Residues: CASSFGQGGTEAFF.